These 22 T cell receptor beta chains originate from one sample sequenced in a study of T-cell memory formation after mild COVID-19. TCRdb re-called the 5' RACE reads through MiXCR, storing one row per CDR3 protein. The sample lists 190,000 or so distinct CDR3 sequences, 20% to 25% occurring once. What was sequenced was PBMCs or a T cell subset sorted from them (not recorded which). These receptors all come from an adult woman who had mild COVID-19 (a few samples of this study predate the infection). Cell type and time point are not known.

The sample holds a few counts of this clonotype. The gene calls are TRBV6-5 and TRBJ1-2; the D is unclear. The CDR3 has 15 amino acids. CDR1 MNHEY and CDR2 SVGAGI come from the germline V gene. With 6 bases removed from V and 0 bases from J, the gap between germline ends came to 14 bases. For the CDR3, the DNA is TGTGCCAGCAGCGCCCATGGCAACGCTAACTATGGCTACACCTTC. It translates to CASSAHGNANYGYTF.

The chain recombines TRBV2 with TRBJ2-7; TRBD1 is a possible D gene (5 bases). There are 15 residues in the CDR3. In germline, CDR1 is SNHLY, CDR2 FYNNEI. Trimming took off 3 bases at V and 2 bases at J, with 14 bases between the two ends. The CDR3 DNA follows: TGTGCCAGCAGTGATTCCAGGGATCGCGCCTACGAGCAGTACTTC. It codes for CASSDSRDRAYEQYF.

As DNA, the CDR3 is TGTGCCTGGAGTGTAAGCGGGGGGGCCCCCGAGCAGTACTTC. Translated, it gives CAWSVSGGAPEQYF. The rearrangement joins TRBV30 to TRBJ2-7, with 10 bases fitting TRBD2. V dropped 0 bases and J dropped 6; count of bases not matched to a gene: 5. The length of the CDR3 is 14 residues. The germline V gene has CDR1 GTSNPN and CDR2 SVGIG (reference sequence).

In its sample, this clonotype was seen a few times. V and J are TRBV7-6 and TRBJ1-2; D unresolved. The V gene's germline CDR1 is SGHVS and CDR2 FNYEAQ. Trimming removed 7 bases at V and 9 bases at J, with 15 bases between. This CDR3 is built from 12 residues. CDR3 sequence: CASTHWLYSYTF. The CDR3 DNA sequence: TGTGCCAGCACCCATTGGCTGTATAGCTACACCTTC.

A single count supports this clonotype. V is TRBV5-6 and J is TRBJ1-1; 7 bases are shared with TRBD1. Germline assignment: CDR1 SGHDT and CDR2 YYEEEE. Trimming took 0 bases from V and 5 from J; bases not matched to a gene: 4. This CDR3 spans 14 amino acids. CDR3 coding DNA: TGTGCCAGCAGCTTGGGGACAGGATGGACTGAAGCTTTCTTT. Amino acid sequence: CASSLGTGWTEAFF.

This sequence joins TRBV7-9 and TRBJ2-3, with 11 bases matching TRBD2. From germline, CDR1 is SEHNR and CDR2 FQNEAQ (reference sequence). The V segment lost 2 bases and the J segment 4 bases; nucleotides outside the gene matches: 8. The CDR3 is made up of 17 amino acids. The CDR3 spells CASSLISSGRFPDTQYF. CDR3 nucleotides: TGTGCCAGCAGCTTAATATCTAGCGGGAGGTTCCCAGATACGCAGTATTTT.

This clonotype was recorded a few times. The rearrangement links TRBV12-3 or TRBV12-4 to TRBJ2-5, with TRBD2 as a possible D gene (6 bases). Trimming cost V 3 bases and J 2 bases, with 16 bases left between them. This CDR3 has 16 amino acids. The CDR3 nucleotides read TGTGCCAGCAGTTTTCGGGGGACTCTAAGACAAGAGACCCAGTACTTC. Translation gives CASSFRGTLRQETQYF.

The genes are TRBV12-3 or TRBV12-4 and TRBJ1-1; no reliable D call. The CDR3 length is 13 residues. Trimming shortened V by 3 bases and J by 3 bases, and 8 bases separated the two germline ends. The CDR3 bases are TGTGCCAGCAGTTTTTCGGGTCACACTGAAGCTTTCTTT. This codes for CASSFSGHTEAFF.

The genes are TRBV27 and TRBJ2-1; possibly TRBD1 or TRBD2 for D (7 bases each). The germline gives CDR1 MNHEY, CDR2 SMNVEV (reference sequence). V was cut by 4 bases and J by 0 bases, with 16 bases left in between. The CDR3 sequence is 17 residues long. The CDR3 DNA follows: TGTGCCAGCAGTTCCCAGGGGGGGGGTCGCTCCTACAATGAGCAGTTCTTC. It codes for CASSSQGGGRSYNEQFF.

This chain joins TRBV4-1 and TRBJ1-1; TRBD1 might be the D (5 bases). Between the trimmed V and J ends, which lost 6 bases and 1 base, there was a span of 12 bases. Germline CDR1 is MGHRA and CDR2 is YSYEKL. This CDR3 contains 14 residues. The CDR3 loop is CASRSYGANTEAFF. The CDR3 nucleotides are TGCGCCAGCAGGTCCTACGGGGCGAACACTGAAGCTTTCTTT.

This clonotype was seen only a few times. This chain links TRBV7-6 with TRBJ2-7; no clear D. Germline V gives CDR1 SGHVS, CDR2 FNYEAQ. V was shortened by 4 bases and J by 2 bases, with 15 bases between the two germline ends. The CDR3 runs to 15 residues. The CDR3 bases are TGTGCCAGCAGCTCCGAGCGTGGTGTCACCTACGAGCAGTACTTC. Encoded protein: CASSSERGVTYEQYF.

In this sample, this clonotype turned up once. The chain employs TRBV7-9 and TRBJ1-2; D call uncertain. Trimming removed 5 bases from V and 1 base from J, with 23 bases in between. This CDR3 is built from 18 residues. CDR1 and CDR2 from the germline V gene are SEHNR and FQNEAQ (reference sequence). The CDR3 DNA is TGTGCCAGCAGCCAGACCCTTAGTCCAGACCCGTATAACTATGGCTACACCTTC. Encoded protein: CASSQTLSPDPYNYGYTF.

This clonotype was detected only a few times. The rearrangement uses TRBV29-1 and TRBJ1-1; possible D gene TRBD1, 6 bases. This CDR3 has 16 residues. Between the trimmed V and J ends, which lost 6 bases and 0 bases, there was a span of 20 bases. Germline V gene data show CDR1 as SQVTM and CDR2 as ANQGSEA. The chain's CDR3 is CSVQGVAGEMNTEAFF. As DNA, the CDR3 is TGCAGCGTGCAAGGCGTGGCAGGGGAAATGAACACTGAAGCTTTCTTT.

The genes are TRBV4-2 and TRBJ2-3; D call uncertain. This CDR3 has 13 amino acids. Deletions cut 5 bases from V and 2 bases from J, with 8 bases between. CDR1 and CDR2 from the germline V gene are LGHNA and YNFKEQ. CDR3 sequence: CASSTRTTDTQYF. The CDR3 nucleotides read TGTGCCAGCAGCACGCGGACCACAGATACGCAGTATTTT.

Written as DNA, the CDR3 is TGTGCCAGCAGCTTAGGGTCCCGGCAGATCCGCACAGATACGCAGTATTTT. Its protein product is CASSLGSRQIRTDTQYF. The V gene is TRBV7-2, the J gene TRBJ2-3; no clear D. This CDR3 is built from 17 residues. Germline CDR1 and CDR2: SGHTA and FQGNSA. The V end lost 1 base, the J end lost 1 base, and 15 bases lay between the germline ends.

The rearrangement links TRBV11-2 to TRBJ2-3; D is tentatively TRBD1 or TRBD2 (6 bases each). The CDR3 sequence is 19 residues long. Germline V lookup: CDR1 SGHAT, CDR2 FQNNGV. With 5 bases removed from V and 4 bases from J, the gap between germline ends came to 28 bases. CDR3 sequence reads: CASSVFPGEAPEGPDTQYF. The CDR3 nucleotides read TGTGCCAGCAGCGTATTTCCAGGGGAGGCTCCCGAGGGGCCAGATACGCAGTATTTT.

The chain has TRBV30 and TRBJ1-1, with D possibly being TRBD1 (5 bases). From germline, CDR1 is GTSNPN and CDR2 SVGIG (reference sequence). The CDR3 length is 15 residues. With 3 bases removed from V and 4 bases from J, the gap between germline ends came to 18 bases. This chain's CDR3 is CAWSKGRFWGTEAFF. CDR3 nucleotide sequence: TGTGCCTGGAGCAAGGGGAGGTTCTGGGGCACTGAAGCTTTCTTT.

The gene calls are TRBV7-3 and TRBJ1-1; no reliable D call. Per the germline V gene, CDR1 is SGHTA and CDR2 is FQGTGA. The V end was cut by 0 bases, the J end by 2 bases, with 10 bases between. CDR3 length: 15 residues. The CDR3 sequence is CASSLTRRANTEAFF. CDR3 in DNA: TGTGCCAGCAGCTTAACGAGACGAGCTAACACTGAAGCTTTCTTT.

V usage is TRBV5-6 and J usage is TRBJ2-3, with D perhaps matching TRBD1 (5 bases). The germline V gene has CDR1 SGHDT and CDR2 YYEEEE. The V end lost 4 bases, the J end lost 7 bases, and 16 bases lay between the germline ends. There are 14 residues in the CDR3. In DNA, the CDR3 is TGTGCCAGCAGCCTACAGGATCAGGGAAATACGCAGTATTTT. Protein product: CASSLQDQGNTQYF.

The chain combines TRBV30 with TRBJ1-1, with D possibly TRBD1 on 5 matching bases. This CDR3 is 12 amino acids long. Germline V lookup: CDR1 GTSNPN, CDR2 SVGIG (reference sequence). Trimming took 5 bases from V and 7 from J, leaving 14 bases between them. The CDR3 sequence is CAWHRRDREAFF. CDR3 DNA sequence: TGTGCCTGGCACCGCAGGGACCGTGAAGCTTTCTTT.

This clonotype has a handful of counts. This rearrangement joins TRBV29-1 to TRBJ2-7, with D maybe TRBD1 (6 bases). Trimming took 5 bases from V and 0 from J, leaving 11 bases between them. The germline CDR1 and CDR2 sequences are SQVTM and ANQGSEA. There are 13 residues in the CDR3. CDR3 protein: CSVNDRYSYEQYF. In DNA, the CDR3 is TGCAGCGTTAATGACAGGTACTCCTACGAGCAGTACTTC.

The V and J genes are TRBV28 and TRBJ2-7, with 10 positions matching TRBD2. The J segment lost 3 bases and the V segment lost 6 bases, leaving 8 bases of the junction unmatched. The CDR3 is 15 residues long. CDR1 is MDHEN and CDR2 is SYDVKM in the germline V gene. The CDR3 DNA is TGTGCCAGCAGCCGCGGACTAGCGGCACACTACGAGCAGTACTTC. As protein: CASSRGLAAHYEQYF.